This is a list of T cell receptor beta chains from one sample in a study of T-cell memory formation after mild COVID-19. Each CDR3 protein gets one entry after TCRdb re-called the 5' RACE reads with MiXCR. The sample includes 350,000 to 550,000 distinct CDR3 sequences, roughly 18% of them seen just once. Sequencing was carried out using PBMCs or a T cell subset sorted from them (not recorded which). The receptor source for this set is a man aged 18 to 30 who had mild COVID-19 (a few samples of this study predate the infection). Cell type and time point are not known. Each CDR3 is given with its conserved first and last residue. The D gene is left open where the match is weak. Expanded clones get a size class; other rows say once, few or many, or leave the size out.

d_call clone_size j_call v_call cdr3_nt cdr3_aa
TRBD1 few TRBJ1-2 TRBV6-6 TGTGCCAGCAGTCCCCTCGGACAGGGGGCGCGGGATTCTAACTATGGCTACACCTTC CASSPLGQGARDSNYGYTF
TRBD1 NA TRBJ2-1 TRBV5-1 TGCGCCAGCAGCGGGACAGGGAGCTCCTACAATGAGCAGTTCTTC CASSGTGSSYNEQFF
TRBD2 NA TRBJ2-1 TRBV7-3 TGTGCCAGCAGCCCCCACAGCGGGGGGGTCGATGAGCAGTTCTTC CASSPHSGGVDEQFF
NA NA TRBJ1-4 TRBV9 TGTGCCAGCAGCGTAGTGGCAGGGGATGAAAAACTGTTTTTT CASSVVAGDEKLFF
NA few TRBJ1-6 TRBV30 TGTGCCTGGAGCACGGGGCAGGGAGGTTCACCCCTCCACTTT CAWSTGQGGSPLHF
NA few TRBJ1-3 TRBV7-9 TGTGCCAGCAGCCGCGGGGTTTCGGCTGGAAACACCATATATTTT CASSRGVSAGNTIYF
TRBD1 few TRBJ1-1 TRBV7-2 TGTGCCAGCAGCCTCCAGACAGGGCCCTTAGAAGCTTTCTTT CASSLQTGPLEAFF
TRBD1 few TRBJ2-3 TRBV20-1 TGCAGTGCTAGTAGGGGGCCGACAGTTACAGATACGCAGTATTTT CSASRGPTVTDTQYF
NA NA TRBJ2-7 TRBV4-1 TGCGCCAGCAGCCTCCCTAGGGGGGAGCAGTACTTC CASSLPRGEQYF
TRBD1 NA TRBJ1-1 TRBV6-5 TGTGCCAGCAGTTACAACAGGGGGAACACTGAAGCTTTCTTT CASSYNRGNTEAFF
NA few TRBJ2-3 TRBV5-1 TGCGCCAGCAGCTGGCCGGCGTGGGCCACAGATACGCAGTATTTT CASSWPAWATDTQYF
NA NA TRBJ1-2 TRBV7-2 TGTGCCAGCAGCTTACGCTACGATTTCTATGGCTACACCTTC CASSLRYDFYGYTF
NA NA TRBJ1-1 TRBV7-3 TGTGCCAGCAGCCACTTGGACAACACTGAAGCTTTCTTT CASSHLDNTEAFF
NA NA TRBJ1-3 TRBV5-1 TGCGCCAGCAGCTTCACTCACCAGGGCAGCTCTGGAAACACCATATATTTT CASSFTHQGSSGNTIYF
TRBD1 NA TRBJ2-4 TRBV7-6 TGTGCCAGCAGCTTGGACAGGGTGCAGTACTTC CASSLDRVQYF
TRBD1 NA TRBJ1-5 TRBV24-1 TGTGCCACCAGTGAGGGACAGGTAGGGAGCAATCAGCCCCAGCATTTT CATSEGQVGSNQPQHF